This T cell receptor beta chain was identified in a study of regulatory dendritic cells for organ transplantation. With V trimmed by 0 bases and J by 4 bases, 7 bases remained unmatched. This CDR3 has 16 residues. Germline V gives CDR1 MNHEY, CDR2 SVGAGI. For this clone: Its antigen is currently unknown.

The method was immunoSEQ multiplex PCR; TCRdb's version includes in-frame clones alone and lacks a portion of them. The sample yields tens of thousands of clones, about four fifths seen once. Notes on the study in general: Memory CD8+ T cells were the most oligoclonal; naive cells were highly diverse. Mature dendritic cells appeared to drive more memory CD8+ clonal expansion than regulatory ones.

Memory T cells were CD45RO+, naive were CD45RA+, sorted by FACS. The chain has TRBV6-5 and TRBJ1-2; 8 bases line up with TRBD1. The sequence was collected from a human donor in good health. The sequencing sample was made of naive CD8+ T cells from blood. Subset specified: CD45RA+ naive T cells. The CDR3: CASSYSRTGIPYGYTF. In DNA form, the CDR3 reads TGTGCCAGCAGTTACTCTAGGACAGGGATCCCCTATGGCTACACCTTC.